These 27 T cell receptor beta chains came from one sample sequenced in a study of T cells in Graves' hyperthyroidism and ophthalmopathy. Amplified TCR beta CDR3 regions came from RNA transcripts. The HTBI primer set was used in a first-round RT-PCR of the TCR CDR3. Using its own MiXCR run on the multiplex PCR reads, TCRdb lists one record per CDR3 protein. The table records 550,000 to 650,000 distinct CDR3 sequences, 11% to 15% of them present only once. The sample was blood. These TCRs come from a woman aged 40 to 49 with Graves' hyperthyroidism.

The sample holds many counts of this clonotype. The V and J genes are TRBV2 and TRBJ2-1; TRBD1 might be the D (6 bases). CDR3 size: 12 residues. With 6 bases removed from V and 15 bases from J, the gap between germline ends came to 18 bases. The germline gives CDR1 SNHLY, CDR2 FYNNEI. Written as DNA, the CDR3 is TGTGCCAGCAGCGGACAGCCCCAAGGGGTGTTCTTC. Amino acid sequence: CASSGQPQGVFF. The variable domain in full, with the rest retrieved from reference TRBV2 and TRBJ2-1, is EPEVTQTPSHQVTQMGQEVILRCVPISNHLYFYWYRQILGQKVEFLVSFYNNEISEKSEIFDDQFSVERPDGSNFTLKIRSTKLEDSAMYFCASSGQPQGVFFGPGTRLTVL.

This clonotype was observed many times. This rearrangement joins TRBV28 to TRBJ1-2; unclear D gene. The CDR3 totals 13 residues. Germline assignment: CDR1 MDHEN and CDR2 SYDVKM. Trimming stripped 4 bases from V and 2 bases from J, with 8 bases between. CDR3 amino acids: CASSSYRNYGYTF. In nucleotides, the CDR3 is TGTGCCAGCAGTTCTTACCGGAACTATGGCTACACCTTC.

The table lists this clonotype with many counts. The chain links TRBV28 to TRBJ2-2; D not certain. Germline lookup yields CDR1 MDHEN and CDR2 SYDVKM. Trimming cost V 1 base and J 2 bases, with 5 bases left between them. This CDR3 is 14 amino acids long. CDR3 loop: CASSLSSNTGELFF. CDR3 coding DNA: TGTGCCAGCAGTTTATCCTCAAACACCGGGGAGCTGTTTTTT.

This clonotype was recorded many times. The chain links TRBV28 to TRBJ1-4, with D unclear. This CDR3 has 14 residues. V lost 4 bases, J lost 8 bases, and 14 bases lay in between. Germline CDR1 MDHEN, CDR2 SYDVKM. As DNA, the CDR3 is TGTGCCAGCAGTTCCCTGTCGCAAAGGGAAAAACTGTTTTTT. It translates to CASSSLSQREKLFF.

This sequence joins TRBV2 and TRBJ1-5; tentatively, D is TRBD1 (5 bases). Looked up from germline, CDR1 is SNHLY and CDR2 is FYNNEI. V shed 6 bases and J shed 9 bases, with 21 bases lying between them. The CDR3 spans 15 residues. In DNA, the CDR3 is TGTGCCAGCAGCCCGGCTGGGACGGCCCTTCCGCCCCAGCATTTT. Translating it yields CASSPAGTALPPQHF.

This clonotype was recorded many times. The J gene is TRBJ1-1, the V gene TRBV30; TRBD1 is a possible D gene (6 bases). Between the trimmed V and J ends, which lost 4 bases and 8 bases, there was a span of 20 bases. This CDR3 spans 14 amino acids. The germline CDR1 and CDR2 sequences are GTSNPN and SVGIG (reference sequence). CDR3 DNA: TGTGCCTGGACCCCGCCCCCCGGACAGCACGAAGCTTTCTTT. Its protein product is CAWTPPPGQHEAFF.

Worth noting for this clonotype: Being one base from a much bigger clone, this may be a read error. This chain joins TRBV5-1 and TRBJ2-7; D may match TRBD1 or TRBD2 (5 bases each). CDR3 length: 14 amino acids. CDR1 and CDR2 (germline): SGHRS, YFSETQ. CDR3 sequence (DNA): TGCGCCAGCTACTCCGACACAGGCCCGAGGGAGCCGTACTTC. This gives the protein CASYSDTGPREPYF.

This clonotype appeared many times. This sequence joins TRBV28 and TRBJ1-5, with TRBD1 matching 8 bases. The length of the CDR3 is 13 residues. The J segment lost 8 bases and the V segment lost 5 bases, leaving 5 bases of the junction unmatched. Looked up from germline, CDR1 is MDHEN and CDR2 is SYDVKM. The CDR3 DNA reads as TGTGCCAGCAGTCCGACAGGGGTAAAGCCCCAGCATTTT. Translation gives CASSPTGVKPQHF.

This clonotype was seen ten or more times. This chain joins TRBV5-1 and TRBJ1-1; tentative D call: TRBD1 (5 bases). The V gene's germline CDR1 is SGHRS and CDR2 YFSETQ. The germline V and J ends were trimmed by 4 bases and 1 base, with 8 bases remaining between them. CDR3 length: 13 residues. The CDR3 sequence: CASSVGRNTEAFF. In DNA form, the CDR3 reads TGCGCCAGCAGCGTGGGACGGAACACTGAAGCTTTCTTT.

The chain carries TRBV30 and TRBJ1-1, with 7 bases that match TRBD1. V was pared by 0 bases and J by 8 bases, with 6 bases of the junction left unmatched. Germline loops: CDR1 GTSNPN, CDR2 SVGIG (reference sequence). This CDR3 has 13 residues. The CDR3 sequence is CAWSVQGGAEAFF. The CDR3, as DNA: TGTGCCTGGAGTGTTCAGGGGGGGGCCGAAGCTTTCTTT.

V gene TRBV24-1 combines with J gene TRBJ1-5; 9 nucleotides agree with TRBD1. Unmatched junction bases numbered 6, after V lost 4 bases and J lost 6 bases. This CDR3 is built from 15 residues. Per the germline V gene, CDR1 is KGHDR and CDR2 is SFDVKD. CDR3 sequence: CATSDPGTGTQPQHF. The CDR3 nucleotides are TGTGCCACCAGTGACCCTGGGACAGGGACTCAGCCCCAGCATTTT.

This clonotype was recorded at least ten times. V gene TRBV11-2 combines with J gene TRBJ1-2; maybe TRBD1 (6 bases). Trimming stripped 6 bases from V and 8 bases from J, with 13 bases between. Germline CDR1 SGHAT, CDR2 FQNNGV. CDR3 size: 12 residues. CDR3 sequence: CASSSGDWGYTF. The CDR3 coding sequence is TGTGCCAGCAGTTCAGGGGATTGGGGCTACACCTTC.

The chain recombines TRBV10-3 with TRBJ2-2; 11 nucleotides agree with TRBD2. Germline CDR1 is ENHRY and CDR2 is SYGVKD. With 9 bases clipped from V and 5 bases from J, the junction kept 2 bases outside the gene matches. The CDR3 is made up of 13 amino acids. The CDR3 sequence is CAIRTSGTGELFF. CDR3 in DNA: TGTGCCATTAGGACTAGCGGGACCGGGGAGCTGTTTTTT.

The chain links TRBV28 to TRBJ1-5; D is unresolved. In germline, CDR1 is MDHEN, CDR2 SYDVKM. Trimming stripped 3 bases from V and 7 bases from J, with 13 bases between. The CDR3 has 14 amino acids. DNA for the CDR3: TGTGCCAGCAGTTTCGAGGCACCTGGACAGCCCCAGCATTTT. Translated: CASSFEAPGQPQHF.

This clonotype was seen more than once but under ten times. The chain has TRBV24-1 and TRBJ2-2; D possibly corresponds to TRBD1 (5 bases). This CDR3 contains 11 residues. Per germline, CDR1 KGHDR and CDR2 SFDVKD. The V end was cut by 6 bases, the J end by 9 bases, with 7 bases between. CDR3: CATSWGRELFF. CDR3 in DNA: TGTGCCACCAGTTGGGGCCGGGAGCTGTTTTTT.

The rearrangement links TRBV28 to TRBJ2-2; the match to TRBD2 covers 9 bases. After removal of 2 bases from V and 5 bases from J, the junction contained 6 bases not matched to a gene. Germline CDR1 is MDHEN and CDR2 is SYDVKM. CDR3 length equals 16 residues. The CDR3 protein is CASSLAGGPETGELFF. The CDR3 coding sequence is TGTGCCAGCAGTTTAGCGGGAGGGCCAGAGACCGGGGAGCTGTTTTTT.

The sample holds many counts of this clonotype. The chain recombines TRBV7-8 with TRBJ2-3; tentative D call: TRBD2 (5 bases). Germline loops: CDR1 SGHVS, CDR2 FQNEAQ. This CDR3 is built from 16 residues. The V end was cut by 1 base, the J end by 4 bases, with 15 bases between. This CDR3 is CASSLVTRRYPDTQYF. CDR3 in DNA: TGTGCCAGCAGCTTAGTTACTAGAAGGTACCCAGATACGCAGTATTTT.

V usage is TRBV4-1 and J usage is TRBJ2-7; the D is unclear. Between the trimmed V and J ends, which lost 0 bases and 7 bases, there was a span of 16 bases. From germline, CDR1 is MGHRA and CDR2 YSYEKL. CDR3 length equals 15 residues. In DNA form, the CDR3 reads TGCGCCAGCAGCCAAGAAGACGGACCTAGGATGGAGCAGTACTTC. Residues: CASSQEDGPRMEQYF.

For this clonotype: A clone one base away is much larger, so this may be a read error. The chain recombines TRBV6-1 with TRBJ2-7; 8 bases fit TRBD2. The germline CDR1 and CDR2 sequences are MNHNS and SASEGT. CDR3 size: 15 residues. The CDR3: CASSESGGVSYEQCF. CDR3 DNA sequence: TGTGCCAGCAGTGAATCCGGGGGGGTATCCTACGAGCAGTGCTTC.

In its sample, this clonotype was seen many times. The CDR3 bases are TGTGCCAGCAGTTTAGACAGGGCCTACACTGAAGCTTTCTTT. As protein: CASSLDRAYTEAFF. The chain combines TRBV27 with TRBJ1-1; 7 bases match TRBD1. Per germline, CDR1 MNHEY and CDR2 SMNVEV (reference sequence). V lost 2 bases to trimming and J lost 3 bases; unmatched junction nucleotides: 3. The CDR3 is 14 residues long.

There are many counts of this clonotype. CDR3 amino acids: CSAPRGLKTYEQYF. The CDR3 DNA reads TGCAGTGCTCCACGGGGACTTAAGACCTACGAGCAGTACTTC. V gene TRBV20-1 combines with J gene TRBJ2-7, with D perhaps TRBD2 (6 bases). The V end lost 5 bases, the J end lost 2 bases, and 16 bases lay between the germline ends. From germline, CDR1 is DFQATT and CDR2 SNEGSKA (reference sequence). The CDR3 sequence is 14 residues long.

This chain uses TRBV6-1 with TRBJ1-3; 9 bases are a match to TRBD1. This CDR3 has 15 residues. After removal of 4 bases from V and 8 bases from J, the junction contained 9 bases not matched to a gene. Germline V gene data show CDR1 as MNHNS and CDR2 as SASEGT. Here the CDR3 DNA reads TGTGCCAGCAGTGGAGGACAGGGGAACGTGGACACCATATATTTT. As protein: CASSGGQGNVDTIYF.

J is TRBJ1-2 and V is TRBV20-1; D might be TRBD1 (5 bases). Germline values: CDR1 DFQATT, CDR2 SNEGSKA (reference sequence). V was shortened by 1 base and J by 3 bases, with 12 bases between the two germline ends. The CDR3 extends over 14 amino acids. The DNA of the CDR3 is TGCAGTGCTAGAGGGACAAACGTAGACTATGGCTACACCTTC. Amino acid sequence: CSARGTNVDYGYTF.

The chain links TRBV12-3 or TRBV12-4 to TRBJ1-2, with 9 nucleotides matching TRBD1. J gave up 4 bases and V 5 bases, and 11 bases lay outside the gene matches. The CDR3 has 16 residues. CDR3: CASSTTGTGRLYGYTF. CDR3 bases: TGTGCCAGCAGTACTACCGGGACAGGGCGGCTCTATGGCTACACCTTC.

This clonotype was counted many times. The rearrangement joins TRBV28 to TRBJ2-7; 11 nucleotides agree with TRBD2. The CDR3 loop spans 16 amino acids. V lost 4 bases, J lost 1 base, and 6 bases stayed unmatched. Germline CDR1 is MDHEN and CDR2 is SYDVKM. In DNA, the CDR3 is TGTGCCAGCAGTTCTACCCGACTAGCGGGGTCCTACGAGCAGTACTTC. It specifies CASSSTRLAGSYEQYF.

This clonotype was seen ten or more times. The J gene is TRBJ2-7, the V gene TRBV2; the match to TRBD2 covers 8 bases. J was trimmed by 6 bases and V by 2 bases; bases with no gene match: 9. Looked up from germline, CDR1 is SNHLY and CDR2 is FYNNEI. CDR3 length: 15 amino acids. The CDR3 coding sequence is TGTGCCAGCAGTGAAAACGGCCTAGCGGGTGGCGAGCAGTACTTC. Residues: CASSENGLAGGEQYF.

With regard to this clonotype: One junction end disagrees with the germline gene, perhaps due to a read error. The gene calls are TRBV7-8 and TRBJ1-5, with D unclear. The CDR3 has 13 amino acids. Per germline, CDR1 SGHVS and CDR2 FQNEAQ. In DNA form, the CDR3 reads TGTGCCGGCAGCCTTGAAGGGATCCAGCCCCAGCATTTT. It yields the protein CAGSLEGIQPQHF.